This T cell receptor beta chain was found in a study of cytomegalovirus exposure and HLA in healthy donors. J lost 4 bases, V lost 5 bases, and 6 bases had no gene match. The CDR3 has 16 residues. Germline V gene lookup returns CDR1 LNHDA and CDR2 SQIVND (reference sequence). This clone has just one count. What it binds is not known. The PCR used 60 Vbeta and 13 Jbeta primers. The repertoire was sequenced with immunoSEQ multiplex PCR; TCRdb's copy has only in-frame clones and lacks some. The data contain more than 75,000 clones, about 87% of them singletons. Study-wide points: Most TCR sequences proved rare, with some public TCRs found in many donors. Analyses of presence/absence relied on an assumption of roughly uniform sequencing depth across donors. Exclusion applied to some V segments, including TRBV6-2 and TRBV6-3, as they were indistinguishable. Several of the most significant clusters appeared, in a later analysis, to be linked to common viral pathogens.

Material: PBMCs. The chain couples TRBV19 to TRBJ2-2; TRBD1 aligns across 11 bases. The receptor was derived from a man aged 18 to 30 in good health and CMV-seronegative. The CDR3 DNA reads TGTGCCAGTAGTGTGGACAGGGGGCGTAGCACCGGGGAGCTGTTTTTT. Its protein product is CASSVDRGRSTGELFF.